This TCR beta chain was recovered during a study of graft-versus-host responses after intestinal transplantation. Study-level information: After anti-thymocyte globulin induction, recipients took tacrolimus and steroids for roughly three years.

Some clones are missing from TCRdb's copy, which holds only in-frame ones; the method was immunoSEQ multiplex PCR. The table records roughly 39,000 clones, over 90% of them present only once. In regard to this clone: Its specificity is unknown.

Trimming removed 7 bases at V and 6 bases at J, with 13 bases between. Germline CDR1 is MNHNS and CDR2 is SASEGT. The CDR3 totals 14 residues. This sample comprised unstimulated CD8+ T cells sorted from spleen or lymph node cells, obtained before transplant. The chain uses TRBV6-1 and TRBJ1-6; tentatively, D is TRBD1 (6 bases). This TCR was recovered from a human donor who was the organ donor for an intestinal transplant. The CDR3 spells CASIAGGRNSPLHF. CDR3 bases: TGTGCCAGCATTGCTGGGGGGCGTAATTCACCCCTCCACTTT.